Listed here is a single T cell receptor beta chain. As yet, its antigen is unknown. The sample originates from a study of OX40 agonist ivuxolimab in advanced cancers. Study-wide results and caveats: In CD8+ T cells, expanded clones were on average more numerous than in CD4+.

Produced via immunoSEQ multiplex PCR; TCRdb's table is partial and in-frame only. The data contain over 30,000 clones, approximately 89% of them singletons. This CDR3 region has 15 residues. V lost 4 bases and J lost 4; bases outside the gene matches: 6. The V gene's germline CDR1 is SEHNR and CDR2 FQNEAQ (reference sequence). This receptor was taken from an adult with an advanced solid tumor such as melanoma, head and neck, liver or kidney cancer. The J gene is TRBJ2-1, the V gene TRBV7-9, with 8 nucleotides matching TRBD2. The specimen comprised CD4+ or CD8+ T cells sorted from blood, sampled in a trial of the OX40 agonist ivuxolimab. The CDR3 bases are TGTGCCAGCAGCTCATCGACTAGCGAATACAATGAGCAGTTCTTC. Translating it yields CASSSSTSEYNEQFF.